A single T cell receptor (beta chain) is shown here with its context. The antigen remains undetermined. The CDR3 covers 17 residues. Germline assignment: CDR1 MDHEN and CDR2 SYDVKM. V was trimmed by 2 bases and J by 4 bases, leaving 20 bases between them. This entry is derived from a study of shared clonotypes between healthy human individuals. On the study more broadly: Sampling drew on donors who were a couple of women and a few men aged 18 to 49.

Findings and limits, study-wide: Naive subsets usually exceeded memory subsets in estimated richness.

Produced via immunoSEQ multiplex PCR; TCRdb's table is partial and in-frame only. The sample includes fewer than 2.5 million clones, approximately 94% seen only once; the top ten take around 0.4%. Sequenced: naive CD4+ T cells from PBMCs. Regarding subset: CD45RA+ positively selected. The sequence was collected from a man aged 18 to 35 in good health. Some clones in this sample may be carry-over from other donors' samples. The chain joins TRBV28 to TRBJ1-2, with a tentative D call TRBD1 (5 bases). The CDR3 nucleotides are TGTGCCAGCAGTTTAAGCTCTGGGGGAGGCGGACCCTATGGCTACACCTTC. Translating it yields CASSLSSGGGGPYGYTF.